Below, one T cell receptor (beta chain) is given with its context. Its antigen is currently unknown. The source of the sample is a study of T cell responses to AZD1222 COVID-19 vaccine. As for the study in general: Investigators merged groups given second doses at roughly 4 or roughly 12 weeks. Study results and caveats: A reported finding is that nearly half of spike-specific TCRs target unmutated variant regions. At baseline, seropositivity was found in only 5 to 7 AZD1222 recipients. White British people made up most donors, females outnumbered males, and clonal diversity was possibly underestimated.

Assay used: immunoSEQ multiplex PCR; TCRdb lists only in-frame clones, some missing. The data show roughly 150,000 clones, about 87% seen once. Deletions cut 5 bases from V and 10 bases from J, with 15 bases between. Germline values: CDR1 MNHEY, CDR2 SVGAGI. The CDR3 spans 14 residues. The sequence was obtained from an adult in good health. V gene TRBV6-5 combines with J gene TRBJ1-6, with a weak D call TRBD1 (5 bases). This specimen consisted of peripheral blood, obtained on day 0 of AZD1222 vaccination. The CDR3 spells CASSPGAQESPLHF. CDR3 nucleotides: TGTGCCAGCAGTCCCGGGGCCCAAGAATCACCCCTCCACTTT.